This T cell receptor (beta chain) was documented in a study of T-cell reconstitution after alpha-beta-depleted transplantation in children. The library targeted TCRbeta and was prepared with unique molecular identifiers. TCRdb independently ran MiXCR on the PCR reads; one entry per CDR3 protein. Among hundreds of thousands of distinct CDR3 sequences listed, around 15% were seen once. The CDR3 length is 15 residues. Losses at the gene ends were 4 bases for V and 5 bases for J; bases not matched to a gene: 8. The germline CDR1 and CDR2 sequences are MGHRA and YSYEKL. The chain uses TRBV4-1 and TRBJ2-4; 7 nucleotides line up with TRBD1. The receptor was isolated from a boy in the first two years of life who had a stem cell transplant for Wiskott-Aldrich syndrome, so the T cells may come from the graft donor. Material: PBMCs, mostly from graft donor cells, obtained 360 days after TCRalphabeta/CD19-depleted stem cell transplant. The CDR3 sequence is CASSPMRGRENIQYF. DNA for the CDR3: TGCGCCAGCAGCCCGATGAGGGGGCGCGAAAACATTCAGTACTTC.